Detailed here is one T cell receptor beta chain. What it recognizes is unknown. RNA amounts of roughly 0.5 to 1 ug underwent reverse transcription with random hexamers. It was immunoSEQ multiplex PCR that amplified TCR beta CDR3 across 54 Vbeta and 13 Jbeta. TCRdb re-derived calls from the immunoSEQ multiplex PCR reads in MiXCR, one entry per CDR3 protein. Among roughly 200,000 distinct CDR3 sequences listed, 90% to 95% were seen once. The CDR3 is 14 residues long. With 2 bases removed from V and 3 bases from J, the gap between germline ends came to 11 bases. Germline V lookup: CDR1 SGHRS, CDR2 YFSETQ. The sample is drawn from a study of CD8 T cells in Susac syndrome. General study points: Only a relatively small number of individuals were included in the TCR sequencing and HLA analysis.

Sequencing of TCR beta, carried out with a high-throughput approach, was applied to CD8+ and CD4+ T cells from the blood. TEMRA cells were FACS-enriched, while CD8+ and CD4+ T cells were negatively isolated. The receptor was derived from a human donor in good health. The V and J genes are TRBV5-1 and TRBJ1-1; possible D gene TRBD1, 6 bases. Sequencing used CD4+ T cells from PBMCs. The CDR3 nucleotides read TGCGCCAGCAGCTTACAGGGTCCGGACACTGAAGCTTTCTTT. It translates to CASSLQGPDTEAFF.